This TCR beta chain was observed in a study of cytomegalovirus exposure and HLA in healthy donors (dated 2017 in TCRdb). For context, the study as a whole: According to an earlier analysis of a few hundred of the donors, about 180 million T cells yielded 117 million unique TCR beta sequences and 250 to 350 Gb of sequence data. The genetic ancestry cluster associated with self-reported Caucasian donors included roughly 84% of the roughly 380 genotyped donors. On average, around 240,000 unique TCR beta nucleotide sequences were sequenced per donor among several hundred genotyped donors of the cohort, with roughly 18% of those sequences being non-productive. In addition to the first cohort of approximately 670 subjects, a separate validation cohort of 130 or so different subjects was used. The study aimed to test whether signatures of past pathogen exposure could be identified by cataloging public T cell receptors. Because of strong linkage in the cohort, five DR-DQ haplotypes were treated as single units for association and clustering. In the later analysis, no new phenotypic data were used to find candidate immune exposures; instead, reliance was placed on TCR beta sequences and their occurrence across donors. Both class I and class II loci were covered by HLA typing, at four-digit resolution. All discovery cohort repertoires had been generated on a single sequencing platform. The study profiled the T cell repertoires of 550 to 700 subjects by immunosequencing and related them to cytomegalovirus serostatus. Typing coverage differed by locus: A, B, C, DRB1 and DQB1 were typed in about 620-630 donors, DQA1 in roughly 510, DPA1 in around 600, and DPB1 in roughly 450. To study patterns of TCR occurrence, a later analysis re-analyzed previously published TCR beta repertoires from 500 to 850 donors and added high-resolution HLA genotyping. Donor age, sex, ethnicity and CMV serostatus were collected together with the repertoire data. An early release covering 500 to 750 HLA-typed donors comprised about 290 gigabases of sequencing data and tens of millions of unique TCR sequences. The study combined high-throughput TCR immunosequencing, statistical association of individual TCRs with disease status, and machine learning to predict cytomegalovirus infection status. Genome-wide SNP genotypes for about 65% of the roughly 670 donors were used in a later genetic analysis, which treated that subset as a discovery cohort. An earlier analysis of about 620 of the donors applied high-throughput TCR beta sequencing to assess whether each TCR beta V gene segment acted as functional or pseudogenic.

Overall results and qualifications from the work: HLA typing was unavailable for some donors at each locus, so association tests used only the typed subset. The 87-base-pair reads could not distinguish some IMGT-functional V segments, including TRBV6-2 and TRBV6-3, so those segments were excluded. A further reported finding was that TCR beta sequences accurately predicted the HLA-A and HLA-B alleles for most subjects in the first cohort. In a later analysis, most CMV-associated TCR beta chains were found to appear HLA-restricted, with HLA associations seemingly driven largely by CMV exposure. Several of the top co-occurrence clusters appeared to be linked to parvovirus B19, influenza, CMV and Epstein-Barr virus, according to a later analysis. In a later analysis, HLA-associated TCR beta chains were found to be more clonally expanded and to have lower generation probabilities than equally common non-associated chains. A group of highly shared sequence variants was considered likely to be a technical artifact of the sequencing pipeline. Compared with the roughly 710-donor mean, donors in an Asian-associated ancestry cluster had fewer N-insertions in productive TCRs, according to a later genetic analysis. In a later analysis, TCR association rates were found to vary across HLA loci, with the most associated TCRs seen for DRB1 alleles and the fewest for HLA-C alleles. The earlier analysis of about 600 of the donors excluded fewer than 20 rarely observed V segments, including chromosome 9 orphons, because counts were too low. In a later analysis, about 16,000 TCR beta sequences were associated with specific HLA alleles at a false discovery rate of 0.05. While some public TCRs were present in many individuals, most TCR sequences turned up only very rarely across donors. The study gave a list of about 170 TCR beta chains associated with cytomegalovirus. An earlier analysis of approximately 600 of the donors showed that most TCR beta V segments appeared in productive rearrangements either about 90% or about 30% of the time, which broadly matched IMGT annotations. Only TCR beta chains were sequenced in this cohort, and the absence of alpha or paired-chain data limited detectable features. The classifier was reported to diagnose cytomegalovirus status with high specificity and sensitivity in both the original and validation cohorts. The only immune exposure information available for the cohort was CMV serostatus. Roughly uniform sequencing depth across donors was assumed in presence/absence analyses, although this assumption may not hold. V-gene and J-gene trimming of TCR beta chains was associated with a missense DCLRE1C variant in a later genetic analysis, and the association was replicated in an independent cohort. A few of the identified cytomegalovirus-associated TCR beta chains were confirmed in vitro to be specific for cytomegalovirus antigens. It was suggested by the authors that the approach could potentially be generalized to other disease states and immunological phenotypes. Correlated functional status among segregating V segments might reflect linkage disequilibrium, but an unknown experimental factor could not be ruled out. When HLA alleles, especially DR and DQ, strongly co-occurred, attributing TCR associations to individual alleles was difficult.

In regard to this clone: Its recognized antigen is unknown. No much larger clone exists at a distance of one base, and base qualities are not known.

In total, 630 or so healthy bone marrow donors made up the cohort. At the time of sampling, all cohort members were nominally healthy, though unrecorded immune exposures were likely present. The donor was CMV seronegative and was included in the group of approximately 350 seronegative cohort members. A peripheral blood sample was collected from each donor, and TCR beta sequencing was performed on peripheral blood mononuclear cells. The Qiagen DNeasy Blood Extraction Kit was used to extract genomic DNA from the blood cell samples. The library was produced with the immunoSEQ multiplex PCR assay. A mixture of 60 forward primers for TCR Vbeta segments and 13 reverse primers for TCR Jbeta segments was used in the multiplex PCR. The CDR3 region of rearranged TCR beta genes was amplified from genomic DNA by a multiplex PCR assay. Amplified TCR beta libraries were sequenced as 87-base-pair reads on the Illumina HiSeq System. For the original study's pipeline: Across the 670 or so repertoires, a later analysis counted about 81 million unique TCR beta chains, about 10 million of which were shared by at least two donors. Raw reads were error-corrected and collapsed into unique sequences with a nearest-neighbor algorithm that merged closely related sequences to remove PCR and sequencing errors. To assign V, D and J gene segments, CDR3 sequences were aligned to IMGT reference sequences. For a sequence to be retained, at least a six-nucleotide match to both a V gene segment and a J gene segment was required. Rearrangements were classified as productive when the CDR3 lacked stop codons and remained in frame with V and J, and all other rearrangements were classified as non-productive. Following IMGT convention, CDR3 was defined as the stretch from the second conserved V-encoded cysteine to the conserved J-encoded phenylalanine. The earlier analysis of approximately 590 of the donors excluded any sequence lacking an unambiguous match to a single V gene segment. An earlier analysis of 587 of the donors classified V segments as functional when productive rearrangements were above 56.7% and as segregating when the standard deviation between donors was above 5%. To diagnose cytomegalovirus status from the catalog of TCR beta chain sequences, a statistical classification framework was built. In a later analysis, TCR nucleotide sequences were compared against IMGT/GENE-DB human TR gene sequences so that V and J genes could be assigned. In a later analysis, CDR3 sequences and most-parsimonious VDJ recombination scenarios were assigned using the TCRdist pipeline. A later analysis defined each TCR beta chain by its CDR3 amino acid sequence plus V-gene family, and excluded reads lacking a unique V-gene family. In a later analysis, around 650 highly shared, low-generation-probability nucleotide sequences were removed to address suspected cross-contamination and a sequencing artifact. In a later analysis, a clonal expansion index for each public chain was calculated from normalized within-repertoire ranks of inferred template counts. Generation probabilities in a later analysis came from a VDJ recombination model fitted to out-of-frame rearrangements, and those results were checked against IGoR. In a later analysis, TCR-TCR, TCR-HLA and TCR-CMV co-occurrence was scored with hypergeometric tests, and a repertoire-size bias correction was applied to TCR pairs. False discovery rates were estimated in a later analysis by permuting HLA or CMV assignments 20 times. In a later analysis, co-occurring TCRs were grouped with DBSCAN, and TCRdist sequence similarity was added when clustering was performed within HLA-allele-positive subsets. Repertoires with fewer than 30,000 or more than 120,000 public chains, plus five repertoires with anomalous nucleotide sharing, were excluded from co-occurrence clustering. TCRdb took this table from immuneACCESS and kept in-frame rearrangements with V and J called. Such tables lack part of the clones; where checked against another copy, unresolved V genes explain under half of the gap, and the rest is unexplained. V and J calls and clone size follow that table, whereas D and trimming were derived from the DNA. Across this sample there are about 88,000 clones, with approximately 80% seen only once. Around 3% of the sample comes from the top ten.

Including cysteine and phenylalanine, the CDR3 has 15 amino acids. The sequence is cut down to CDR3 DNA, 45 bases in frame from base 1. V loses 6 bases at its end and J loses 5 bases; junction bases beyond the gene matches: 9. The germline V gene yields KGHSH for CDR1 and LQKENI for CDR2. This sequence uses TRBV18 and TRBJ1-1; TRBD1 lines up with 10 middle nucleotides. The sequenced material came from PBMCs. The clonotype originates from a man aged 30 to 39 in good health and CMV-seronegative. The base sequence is TGTGCCAGCTCCCCCCGACAGGGGGCGGGGACTGAAGCTTTCTTT. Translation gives CASSPRQGAGTEAFF.